The 16 T cell receptor beta chains below come from one sample, sequenced in a study of blood T cell repertoires in COVID-19. The repertoire was sequenced with immunoSEQ multiplex PCR; TCRdb's copy has only in-frame clones and lacks some. The data contain some 100,000 clones, roughly 75% of them singletons. Sequenced input: peripheral blood. These receptors were collected from a human donor in a cohort sampled during active or convalescent COVID-19.

The chain combines TRBV2 with TRBJ2-2; D may be TRBD1 (6 bases). The V end lost 7 bases, the J end lost 1 base, and 13 bases lay between the germline ends. The CDR3 is 15 residues long. Germline V CDR1 and CDR2: SNHLY, FYNNEI. CDR3 protein: CASMLTGWNTGELFF. In DNA, the CDR3 is TGTGCCAGCATGCTGACAGGTTGGAACACCGGGGAGCTGTTTTTT.

The chain employs TRBV7-6 and TRBJ2-1; the D gene is possibly TRBD2 (6 bases). There are 14 residues in the CDR3. Germline-derived CDR1 and CDR2 are SGHVS and FNYEAQ. The V end was cut by 5 bases, the J end by 6 bases, with 14 bases between. CDR3 in amino acids: CASSPRLGGNEQFF. The CDR3 DNA is TGTGCCAGCAGCCCCCGATTGGGGGGCAATGAGCAGTTCTTC.

This clone was seen more than once but under ten times. V and J are TRBV28 and TRBJ1-5; D is ambiguous. Trimming left V 7 bases short and J 1 base short, with 11 bases between. The CDR3 extends over 14 amino acids. CDR1 is MDHEN and CDR2 is SYDVKM in the germline V gene. The CDR3 nucleotides read TGTGCCAGCAATCGGTTTACGAGCAATCAGCCCCAGCATTTT. It translates to CASNRFTSNQPQHF.

This rearrangement joins TRBV19 to TRBJ2-2, with 9 bases that match TRBD2. V gave up 3 bases and J gave up 3 bases; unmatched junction bases: 2. CDR1 and CDR2 from the germline V gene are LNHDA and SQIVND (reference sequence). This CDR3 is built from 15 residues. This chain's CDR3 is CASSILAGHTGELFF. CDR3 bases: TGTGCCAGTAGTATTCTAGCGGGACACACCGGGGAGCTGTTTTTT.

Only one count was recorded for this clone. The chain has TRBV27 and TRBJ2-3, with D perhaps TRBD2 (5 bases). In germline, CDR1 is MNHEY, CDR2 SMNVEV (reference sequence). V lost 4 bases and J 3 bases, leaving 8 bases between the germline ends. This CDR3 has 13 amino acids. The CDR3 spells CASSSRDTDTQYF. The CDR3 region has the DNA TGTGCCAGCAGTTCGAGGGATACAGATACGCAGTATTTT.

The chain couples TRBV5-1 to TRBJ2-7; 7 bases match TRBD1. The germline CDR1 and CDR2 sequences are SGHRS and YFSETQ. The CDR3 covers 15 residues. The ends lost 3 bases at V and 4 bases at J; junction bases unmatched: 10. Written as DNA, the CDR3 is TGCGCCAGCAGCTCTGGACAGGTGCAGGGGTACGAGCAGTACTTC. Its translation is CASSSGQVQGYEQYF.

This clone was seen only a few times. The rearrangement joins TRBV24-1 to TRBJ1-5; D is perhaps TRBD1 (6 bases). Trimming removed 3 bases at V and 0 bases at J, with 17 bases between. CDR3 length: 18 residues. CDR1 and CDR2 (germline): KGHDR, SFDVKD. CDR3 coding DNA: TGTGCCACCAGTGATAGTACGGGGGGGGCATATAGCAATCAGCCCCAGCATTTT. Its protein is CATSDSTGGAYSNQPQHF.

The chain joins TRBV19 to TRBJ2-2; D is unclear. Germline V lookup: CDR1 LNHDA, CDR2 SQIVND (reference sequence). V was cut by 10 bases and J by 6 bases, with 15 bases left in between. The CDR3 spans 13 residues. CDR3 residues: CATSPGPAGELFF. In DNA form, the CDR3 reads TGTGCCACCTCACCTGGCCCCGCCGGGGAGCTGTTTTTT.

This chain joins TRBV7-9 and TRBJ1-5, with a tentative D call TRBD1 (6 bases). CDR1 and CDR2 (germline): SEHNR, FQNEAQ (reference sequence). V was pared by 5 bases and J by 2 bases, with 16 bases between. The CDR3 extends over 16 amino acids. The DNA for the CDR3 is TGTGCCAGCAGCCCCCTGGAGGCAGGGGGCAATCAGCCCCAGCATTTT. Protein product: CASSPLEAGGNQPQHF.

The sample holds a few counts of this clone. This chain links TRBV11-2 with TRBJ1-1; possible D gene TRBD1, 5 bases. This CDR3 has 14 amino acids. Germline CDR1 reads SGHAT; CDR2 reads FQNNGV. Trimming removed 1 base at V and 6 bases at J, with 12 bases between. The DNA of the CDR3 is TGTGCCAGCAGCTTAGGTTCAGGGTACCCTGAAGCTTTCTTT. It translates to CASSLGSGYPEAFF.

The CDR3 DNA sequence: TGTGCCATCAGTGAGGGACTGGGGGGCTCTGGAAACACCATATATTTT. Its protein product is CAISEGLGGSGNTIYF. The chain employs TRBV10-3 and TRBJ1-3, with D tentatively TRBD1 (5 bases). CDR3 length equals 16 residues. V was pared by 2 bases and J by 0 bases, with 11 bases between. Germline values: CDR1 ENHRY, CDR2 SYGVKD.

The chain couples TRBV7-3 to TRBJ1-5; a weak D match, TRBD1 (5 bases). Trimming stripped 5 bases from V and 16 bases from J, with 21 bases between. The germline V gene has CDR1 SGHTA and CDR2 FQGTGA. The CDR3 runs 13 residues. DNA for the CDR3: TGTGCCAGCAGCCCCAAGGGTATGGGGGGATCCCATTTT. Translating it yields CASSPKGMGGSHF.

The chain uses TRBV7-9 and TRBJ2-1, with a weak D call TRBD2 (5 bases). CDR3 length: 14 residues. Trimming removed 1 base from V and 5 bases from J, with 9 bases in between. Germline V gives CDR1 SEHNR, CDR2 FQNEAQ (reference sequence). As DNA, the CDR3 is TGTGCCAGCAGCTTAGGAGGGCCTAACAATGAGCAGTTCTTC. Protein sequence: CASSLGGPNNEQFF.

This clone turned up a few times. This chain connects TRBV30 to TRBJ2-1, with 8 positions matching TRBD2. Germline CDR1 and CDR2: GTSNPN and SVGIG (reference sequence). Trimming at V came to 1 base and at J to 0 bases, leaving 8 bases not matched to a gene. This CDR3 has 17 amino acids. DNA of the CDR3: TGTGCCTGGAGTGGGCTAGCGGGCGGAAGCTCCTACAATGAGCAGTTCTTC. This gives the protein CAWSGLAGGSSYNEQFF.

This clone was observed a handful of times. This sequence joins TRBV5-4 and TRBJ2-5; 9 bases are a match to TRBD2. Germline assignment: CDR1 SGHNT and CDR2 YYREEE (reference sequence). The CDR3 extends over 16 amino acids. V shed 0 bases and J 2 bases; nucleotides not matched to a gene: 5. In nucleotides, the CDR3 is TGTGCCAGCAGCTTGGACCTCGCGGGGGGGCAAGAGACCCAGTACTTC. Residues: CASSLDLAGGQETQYF.

The CDR3 DNA follows: TGTGCCAGCAGCTTAGGAGGGACAGGGGGCAGGGGACAGCCCCAGCATTTT. Protein sequence: CASSLGGTGGRGQPQHF. V is TRBV7-9 and J is TRBJ1-5, with 12 nucleotides matching TRBD1. There are 17 residues in the CDR3. Trimming at V came to 1 base and at J to 7 bases, leaving 8 bases not matched to a gene. CDR1 and CDR2 from the germline V gene are SEHNR and FQNEAQ (reference sequence). Together with reference TRBV7-9 and TRBJ1-5, the CDR3 gives the full variable domain: DTGVSQNPRHKITKRGQNVTFRCDPISEHNRLYWYRQTLGQGPEFLTYFQNEAQLEKSRLLSDRFSAERPKGSFSTLEIQRTEQGDSAMYLCASSLGGTGGRGQPQHFGDGTRLSIL.